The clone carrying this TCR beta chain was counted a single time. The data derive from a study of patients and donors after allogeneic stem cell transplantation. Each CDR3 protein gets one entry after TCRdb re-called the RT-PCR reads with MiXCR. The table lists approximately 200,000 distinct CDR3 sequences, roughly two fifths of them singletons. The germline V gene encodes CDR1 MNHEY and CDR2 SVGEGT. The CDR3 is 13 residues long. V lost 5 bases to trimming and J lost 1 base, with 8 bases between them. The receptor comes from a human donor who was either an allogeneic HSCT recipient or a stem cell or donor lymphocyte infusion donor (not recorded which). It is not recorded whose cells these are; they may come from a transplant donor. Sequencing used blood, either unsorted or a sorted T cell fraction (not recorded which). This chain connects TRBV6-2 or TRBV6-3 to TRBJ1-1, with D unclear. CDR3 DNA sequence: TGTGCCAGCAGTAGGGAGGCGAACACTGAAGCTTTCTTT. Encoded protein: CASSREANTEAFF.